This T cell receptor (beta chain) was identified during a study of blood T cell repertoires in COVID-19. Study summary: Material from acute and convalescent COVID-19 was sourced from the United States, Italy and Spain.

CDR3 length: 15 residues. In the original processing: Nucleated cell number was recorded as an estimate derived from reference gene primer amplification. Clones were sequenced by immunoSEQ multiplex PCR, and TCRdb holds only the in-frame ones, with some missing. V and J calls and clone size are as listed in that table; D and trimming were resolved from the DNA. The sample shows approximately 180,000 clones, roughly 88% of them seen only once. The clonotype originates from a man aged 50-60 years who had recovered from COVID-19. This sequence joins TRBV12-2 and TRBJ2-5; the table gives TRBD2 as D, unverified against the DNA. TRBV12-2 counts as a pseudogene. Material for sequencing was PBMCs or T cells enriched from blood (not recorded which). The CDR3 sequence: CASRPRVRGEETQYF. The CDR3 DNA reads TGTGCAAGTCGCCCCCGGGTGCGGGGGGAAGAGACCCAGTACTTC.